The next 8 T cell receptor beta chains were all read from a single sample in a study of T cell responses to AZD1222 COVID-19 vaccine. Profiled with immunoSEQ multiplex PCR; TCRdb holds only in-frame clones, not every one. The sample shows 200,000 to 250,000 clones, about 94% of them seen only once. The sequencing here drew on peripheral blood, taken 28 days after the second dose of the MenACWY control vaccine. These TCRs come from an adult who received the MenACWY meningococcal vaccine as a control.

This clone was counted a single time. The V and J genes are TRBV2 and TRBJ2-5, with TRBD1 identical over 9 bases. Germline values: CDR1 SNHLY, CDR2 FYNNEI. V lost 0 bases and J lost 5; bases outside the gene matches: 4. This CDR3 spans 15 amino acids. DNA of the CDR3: TGTGCCAGCAGTGAAGCTTGGACAGGGGCCGAGACCCAGTACTTC. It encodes CASSEAWTGAETQYF. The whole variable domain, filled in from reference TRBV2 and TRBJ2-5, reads EPEVTQTPSHQVTQMGQEVILRCVPISNHLYFYWYRQILGQKVEFLVSFYNNEISEKSEIFDDQFSVERPDGSNFTLKIRSTKLEDSAMYFCASSEAWTGAETQYFGPGTRLLVL.

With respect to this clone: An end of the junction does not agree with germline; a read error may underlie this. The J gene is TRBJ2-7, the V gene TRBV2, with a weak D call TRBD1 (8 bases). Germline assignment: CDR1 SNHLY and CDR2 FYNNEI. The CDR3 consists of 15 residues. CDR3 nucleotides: TGTGCCAGCAGGGAAGACAGGGGAGGGTCCTACGAGCAGTACTTC. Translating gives CASREDRGGSYEQYF.

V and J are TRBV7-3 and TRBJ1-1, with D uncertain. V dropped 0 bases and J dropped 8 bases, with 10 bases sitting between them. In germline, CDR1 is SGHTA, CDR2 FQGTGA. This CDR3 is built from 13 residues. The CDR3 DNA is TGTGCCAGCAGCTTAACAGACGGATACGAAGCTTTCTTT. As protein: CASSLTDGYEAFF.

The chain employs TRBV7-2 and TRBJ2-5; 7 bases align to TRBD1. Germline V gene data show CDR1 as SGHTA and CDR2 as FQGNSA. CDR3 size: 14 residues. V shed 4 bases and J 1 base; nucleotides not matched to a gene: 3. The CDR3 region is CASSSTGAQETQYF. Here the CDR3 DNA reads TGTGCCAGCAGCTCAACAGGGGCCCAAGAGACCCAGTACTTC.

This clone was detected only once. The CDR3 loop is CASSLISMNTEAFF. In DNA form, the CDR3 reads TGCGCCAGCAGCTTGATCTCGATGAACACTGAAGCTTTCTTT. This rearrangement joins TRBV5-1 to TRBJ1-1; D unclear. Trimming stripped 1 base from V and 0 bases from J, with 7 bases between. CDR3 size: 14 residues. Germline CDR1 is SGHRS and CDR2 is YFSETQ. Filled out from reference TRBV5-1 and TRBJ1-1, the complete variable domain reads KAGVTQTPRYLIKTRGQQVTLSCSPISGHRSVSWYQQTPGQGLQFLFEYFSETQRNKGNFPGRFSGRQFSNSRSEMNVSTLELGDSALYLCASSLISMNTEAFFGQGTRLTVV.

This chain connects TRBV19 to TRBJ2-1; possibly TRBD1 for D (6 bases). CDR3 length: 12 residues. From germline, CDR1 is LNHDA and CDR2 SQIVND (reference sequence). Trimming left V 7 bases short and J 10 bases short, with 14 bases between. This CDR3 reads CASTSIGQEQFF. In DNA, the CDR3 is TGTGCCAGTACCTCAATAGGACAGGAGCAGTTCTTC.

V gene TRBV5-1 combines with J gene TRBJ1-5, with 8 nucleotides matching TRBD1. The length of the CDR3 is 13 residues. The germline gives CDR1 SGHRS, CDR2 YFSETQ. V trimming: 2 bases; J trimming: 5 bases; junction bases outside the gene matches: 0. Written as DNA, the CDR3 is TGCGCCAGCAGCTTACAGGGGGATCAGCCCCAGCATTTT. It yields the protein CASSLQGDQPQHF. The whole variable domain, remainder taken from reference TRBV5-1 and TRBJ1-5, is KAGVTQTPRYLIKTRGQQVTLSCSPISGHRSVSWYQQTPGQGLQFLFEYFSETQRNKGNFPGRFSGRQFSNSRSEMNVSTLELGDSALYLCASSLQGDQPQHFGDGTRLSIL.

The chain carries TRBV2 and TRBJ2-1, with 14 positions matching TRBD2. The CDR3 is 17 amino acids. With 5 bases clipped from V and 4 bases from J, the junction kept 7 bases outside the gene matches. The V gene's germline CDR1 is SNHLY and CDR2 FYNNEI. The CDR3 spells CASSKTSGRESYNEQFF. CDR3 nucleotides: TGTGCCAGCAGTAAGACTAGCGGGAGGGAAAGTTACAATGAGCAGTTCTTC.